The entry that follows covers one TCR beta chain sequence. Antigen: not known. A far larger clone is just one base off, so this is likely a read error. Trimming removed 4 bases from V and 6 bases from J, with 7 bases in between. The germline CDR1 and CDR2 sequences are MNHNY and SVGAGI (reference sequence). This CDR3 contains 11 residues. From about 400 ng of RNA, a library with molecular barcoded alpha/delta and beta/gamma adaptors was made. One entry per CDR3 protein, called by TCRdb with MiXCR from the reads. Found here are some 41,000 distinct CDR3 sequences, roughly an eighth of them singletons; the top ten hold about 40%. These data are taken from a study of read filtering for tumor transcriptome and immune sequencing. In the study overall: Among patients, 17 to 20 were male and some 15 female, aged roughly 45 to 85 (mean around 61). Overall study results and limits: IR-seq captured clonotypes deeper and more reliably than RNA-seq. Correlation between methods rose after single-read clonotypes were removed.

The sample taken for sequencing was a population of CD138-negative cells sorted from bone marrow. The chain links TRBV6-6 to TRBJ2-7; no definite D call. The receptor was isolated from a donor at least 40 years old with multiple myeloma. Here the CDR3 DNA reads TGTGCCAGCAGTTGCTCGGGCGAGCAGTACTTC. The encoded protein is CASSCSGEQYF.